The next 3 T cell receptor beta chains were all read from a single sample in a study of cytomegalovirus exposure and HLA in healthy donors. Both 60 Vbeta primers and 13 Jbeta primers went into the PCR. Some clones are missing from TCRdb's copy, which holds only in-frame ones; the method was immunoSEQ multiplex PCR. In the table there are roughly 140,000 clones, more than 75% of which are singletons. Material: PBMCs. These receptors were taken from a woman between 18 and 30 years old in good health and CMV-seronegative.

V is TRBV7-2 and J is TRBJ2-3; D may be TRBD1 (6 bases). The germline V gene encodes CDR1 SGHTA and CDR2 FQGNSA. The CDR3 runs to 16 residues. Trimming removed 1 base from V and 1 base from J, with 12 bases in between. The CDR3 loop reads CASSLEPRGGTDTQYF. In DNA, the CDR3 is TGTGCCAGCAGCTTAGAACCCAGGGGCGGCACAGATACGCAGTATTTT.

The V gene is TRBV5-1, the J gene TRBJ1-3; tentatively, D is TRBD1 (5 bases). Germline assignment: CDR1 SGHRS and CDR2 YFSETQ. V shed 0 bases and J shed 0 bases, with 16 bases lying between them. This CDR3 spans 18 amino acids. The CDR3 DNA is TGCGCCAGCAGCTTGGCCCCCACTGGCGGGACCTCTGGAAACACCATATATTTT. Translating it yields CASSLAPTGGTSGNTIYF.

This clone has only a few counts. The chain combines TRBV7-9 with TRBJ2-7, with 10 bases matching TRBD1. Germline V gene data show CDR1 as SEHNR and CDR2 as FQNEAQ (reference sequence). The CDR3 spans 15 residues. The V segment lost 2 bases and the J segment 4 bases; nucleotides outside the gene matches: 5. CDR3 coding DNA: TGTGCCAGCAGCTTACTCCGGGACAGGGGTTACGAGCAGTACTTC. Its translation: CASSLLRDRGYEQYF.